This T cell receptor (beta chain) is drawn from a study of tumor-infiltrating lymphocytes in glioblastoma multiforme (dated by TCRdb to 2016 to 2017). General notes on the study: To find out whether intratumoral genomic heterogeneity fosters TIL diversity, the study jointly investigated somatic mutations, TIL diversity and immune response activity. Findings and caveats that apply to the study as a whole: T cells were not sorted into functional subsets, which the authors noted as a future improvement. Because T cells carry unequal numbers of TCR transcripts, RNA-based TCR sequencing may distort clone frequencies. Generalizability is limited because the TCR and somatic mutation analysis included only one glioblastoma patient.

Based on the germline V gene, the CDR1 and CDR2 sequences are SQVTM and ANQGSEA. The CDR3 has 14 amino acids, counting the end cysteine and phenylalanine. Left in the record is the CDR3 DNA by itself, 42 bases read in frame from the first base. V loses 4 bases, J loses 10 bases, and the germline ends lie 20 bases apart. Comment on this clonotype: Its target antigen remains unknown. The sample holds no much larger clone one base away, and base qualities are not on file.

For each of the 9 to 10 tumor samples, the AllPrep DNA/RNA mini kit was used to purify genomic DNA and total RNA simultaneously. All RNA had OD 260/280 ratios above 1.9 and RNA integrity numbers above 6.5. TCRB libraries were constructed from RNA through three rounds of nested multiplex PCR following a modified ARM-PCR protocol with multiple V-beta primers and a C-beta primer. Starting from 0.5 ug of total RNA, TCRB-specific cDNA was synthesized using ProtoScript II Reverse Transcriptase and a C-beta primer. For the TCRB libraries, no unique molecular identifiers were described. In the third PCR, barcodes and adapters were added over roughly 23 cycles with Deep VentR (exo-) polymerase, after which 250-500 bp bands were gel purified. An Illumina HiSeq 2500 generating 250 bp paired-end reads was used to sequence the TCRB libraries. In the original analysis: Trimmomatic was used to clean reads, FLASH to merge reads, MiGEC to assign V, D and J segments, and VDJtools to perform the analysis. Repertoire diversity was quantified with the Shannon-Wiener diversity index calculated using VDJtools. TCRdb reran the public reads through fastp at Q25 and MiXCR, keeping productive beta chains. Each entry merges the rows of one CDR3 protein and shows their most common DNA and genes. V and J calls and clone size were set by TCRdb, not the authors. The sample yields about 12,000 distinct CDR3 sequences; 64% were counted once. Of the sample, about a third falls within the top ten clones.

The sample consisted of brain tumor tissue. The chain joins TRBV29-1 to TRBJ2-1; TRBD1 might be the D gene, on 5 matching bases. This clonotype was sampled from a male donor with glioblastoma. The DNA sequence is as follows: TGCAGCGTTGTGGACAACCCTTTCAAGGCGGAGCAGTTCTTC. It encodes CSVVDNPFKAEQFF.